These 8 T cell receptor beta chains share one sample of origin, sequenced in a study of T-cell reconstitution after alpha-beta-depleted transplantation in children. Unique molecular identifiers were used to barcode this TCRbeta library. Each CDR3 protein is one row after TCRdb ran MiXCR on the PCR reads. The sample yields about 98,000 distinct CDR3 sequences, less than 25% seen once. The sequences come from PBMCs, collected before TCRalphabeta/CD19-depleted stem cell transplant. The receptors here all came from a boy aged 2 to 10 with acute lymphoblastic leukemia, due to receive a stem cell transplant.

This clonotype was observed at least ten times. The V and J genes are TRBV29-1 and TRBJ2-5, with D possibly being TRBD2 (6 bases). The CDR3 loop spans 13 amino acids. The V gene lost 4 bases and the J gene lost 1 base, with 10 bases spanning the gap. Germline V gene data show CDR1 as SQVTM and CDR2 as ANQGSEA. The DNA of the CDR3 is TGCAGCGTTGGCGGGGACTTCCAAGAGACCCAGTACTTC. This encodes CSVGGDFQETQYF. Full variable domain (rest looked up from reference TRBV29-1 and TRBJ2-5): SAVISQKPSRDICQRGTSLTIQCQVDSQVTMMFWYRQQPGQSLTLIATANQGSEATYESGFVIDKFPISRPNLTFSTLTVSNMSPEDSSIYLCSVGGDFQETQYFGPGTRLLVL.

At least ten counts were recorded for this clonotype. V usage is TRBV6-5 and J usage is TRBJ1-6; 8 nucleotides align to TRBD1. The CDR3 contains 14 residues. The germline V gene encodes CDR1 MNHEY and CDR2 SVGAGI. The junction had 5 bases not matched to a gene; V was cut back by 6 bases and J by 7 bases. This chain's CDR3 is CASSYRQGNSPLHF. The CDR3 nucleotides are TGTGCCAGCAGCTATAGACAGGGGAATTCACCCCTCCACTTT.

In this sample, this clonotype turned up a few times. CDR3 loop: CASSRLATNEKLFF. CDR3 nucleotides: TGTGCCAGCAGCCGGCTAGCAACTAATGAAAAACTGTTTTTT. V and J are TRBV28 and TRBJ1-4; D unresolved. From germline, CDR1 is MDHEN and CDR2 SYDVKM. V was trimmed by 6 bases and J by 0 bases, leaving 8 bases between them. The CDR3 is made up of 14 amino acids.

The CDR3 protein is CASRRDRRREETQYF. The CDR3 DNA follows: TGTGCCAGCAGACGGGACAGACGGAGGGAGGAGACCCAGTACTTC. The J gene is TRBJ2-5, the V gene TRBV12-3 or TRBV12-4, with D possibly TRBD1 on 7 matching bases. The CDR3 is 15 amino acids. V lost 6 bases to trimming and J lost 5 bases, with 19 bases between them.

In nucleotides, the CDR3 is TGTGCCAGCAGCCAACGACCCGTTAGGGACTGGCTTACAGATACGCAGTATTTT. It is translated as CASSQRPVRDWLTDTQYF. This chain connects TRBV14 to TRBJ2-3, with D tentatively TRBD2 (6 bases). Germline CDR1 SGHDN, CDR2 FVKESK. Trimming stripped 2 bases from V and 3 bases from J, with 21 bases between. This CDR3 region has 18 residues.

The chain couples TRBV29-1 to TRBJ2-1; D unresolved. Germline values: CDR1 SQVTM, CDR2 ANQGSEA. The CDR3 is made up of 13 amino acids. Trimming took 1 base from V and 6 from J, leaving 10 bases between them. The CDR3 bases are TGCAGCGTTGAAGGACACCCCGGCAATGAGCAGTTCTTC. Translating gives CSVEGHPGNEQFF.

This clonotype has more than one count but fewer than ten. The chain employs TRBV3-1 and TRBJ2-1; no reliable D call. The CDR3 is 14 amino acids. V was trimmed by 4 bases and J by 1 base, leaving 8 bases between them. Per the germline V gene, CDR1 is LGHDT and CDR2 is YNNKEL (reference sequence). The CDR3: CASSRMASYNEQFF. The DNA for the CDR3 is TGTGCCAGCAGCCGGATGGCATCCTACAATGAGCAGTTCTTC.

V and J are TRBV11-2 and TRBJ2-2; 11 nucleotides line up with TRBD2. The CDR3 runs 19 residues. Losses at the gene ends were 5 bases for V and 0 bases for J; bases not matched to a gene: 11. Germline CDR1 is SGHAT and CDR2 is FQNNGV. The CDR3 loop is CASSTRPRLAGPNTGELFF. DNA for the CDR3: TGTGCCAGCAGCACACGTCCCAGACTAGCGGGGCCGAACACCGGGGAGCTGTTTTTT.